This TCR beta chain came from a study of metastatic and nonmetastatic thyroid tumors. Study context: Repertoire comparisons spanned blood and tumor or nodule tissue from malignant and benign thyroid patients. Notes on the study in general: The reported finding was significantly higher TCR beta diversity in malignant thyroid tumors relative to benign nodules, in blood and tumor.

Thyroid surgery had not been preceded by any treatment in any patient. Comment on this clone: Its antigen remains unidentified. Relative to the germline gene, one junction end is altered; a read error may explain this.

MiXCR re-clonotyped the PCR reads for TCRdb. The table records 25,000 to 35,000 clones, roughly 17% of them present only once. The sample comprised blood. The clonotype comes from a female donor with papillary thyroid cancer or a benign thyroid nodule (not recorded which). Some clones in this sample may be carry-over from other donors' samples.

In DNA, the CDR3 is TGTGTCAGCAGTCAAGAAGCGGGAGGGCCAGATACGCAGTATTTT. Its translation: CVSSQEAGGPDTQYF. The chain carries TRBV6-1 and TRBJ2-3, with TRBD2 matching 10 bases. CDR3 length: 15 residues. Germline loops: CDR1 MNHNS, CDR2 SASEGT.